This T cell receptor (beta chain) appears in the sequencing data of a study of cytomegalovirus exposure and HLA in healthy donors. Findings of the study overall: For most TCR sequences rarity was the rule, although some public TCRs occurred in many donors. More clonal expansion characterized HLA-associated TCR beta chains than equally common others in a later analysis. Using a false discovery rate of 0.05, a later analysis showed that 16,951 TCR beta sequences were associated with HLA alleles.

As to this clone: Its antigen is unknown.

13 Jbeta primers and 60 Vbeta primers were used for the PCR. Data came from immunoSEQ multiplex PCR; TCRdb stores just in-frame clones and leaves some out. This table has about 75,000 clones, approximately 82% appearing once. The V gene's germline CDR1 is GTSNPN and CDR2 SVGIG (reference sequence). The V end was cut by 2 bases, the J end by 1 base, with 9 bases between. The CDR3 sequence is 14 residues long. The sequenced material came from PBMCs. V usage is TRBV30 and J usage is TRBJ1-5, with D perhaps matching TRBD1 (5 bases). The receptor was isolated from a man between 18 and 35 years old in good health and CMV-seronegative. The CDR3 DNA is TGTGCCTGGAGTTGGGGGGTAAGCAATCAGCCCCAGCATTTT. This sequence encodes CAWSWGVSNQPQHF. Full variable domain (missing parts from reference TRBV30 and TRBJ1-5): SQTIHQWPATLVQPVGSPLSLECTVEGTSNPNLYWYRQAAGRGLQLLFYSVGIGQISSEVPQNLSASRPQDRQFILSSKKLLLSDSGFYLCAWSWGVSNQPQHFGDGTRLSIL.